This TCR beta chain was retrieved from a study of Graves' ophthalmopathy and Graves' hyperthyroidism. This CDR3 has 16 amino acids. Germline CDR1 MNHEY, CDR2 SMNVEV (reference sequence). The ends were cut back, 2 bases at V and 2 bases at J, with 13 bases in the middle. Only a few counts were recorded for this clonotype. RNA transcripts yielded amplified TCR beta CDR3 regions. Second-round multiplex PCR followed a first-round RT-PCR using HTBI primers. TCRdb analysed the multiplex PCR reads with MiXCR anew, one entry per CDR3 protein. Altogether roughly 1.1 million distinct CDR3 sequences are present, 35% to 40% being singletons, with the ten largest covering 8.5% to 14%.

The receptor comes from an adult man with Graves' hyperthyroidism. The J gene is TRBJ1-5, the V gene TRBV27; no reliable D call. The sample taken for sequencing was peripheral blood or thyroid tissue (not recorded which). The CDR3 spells CASSLKWFYGNQPQHF. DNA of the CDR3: TGTGCCAGCAGTTTAAAGTGGTTCTATGGCAATCAGCCCCAGCATTTT.